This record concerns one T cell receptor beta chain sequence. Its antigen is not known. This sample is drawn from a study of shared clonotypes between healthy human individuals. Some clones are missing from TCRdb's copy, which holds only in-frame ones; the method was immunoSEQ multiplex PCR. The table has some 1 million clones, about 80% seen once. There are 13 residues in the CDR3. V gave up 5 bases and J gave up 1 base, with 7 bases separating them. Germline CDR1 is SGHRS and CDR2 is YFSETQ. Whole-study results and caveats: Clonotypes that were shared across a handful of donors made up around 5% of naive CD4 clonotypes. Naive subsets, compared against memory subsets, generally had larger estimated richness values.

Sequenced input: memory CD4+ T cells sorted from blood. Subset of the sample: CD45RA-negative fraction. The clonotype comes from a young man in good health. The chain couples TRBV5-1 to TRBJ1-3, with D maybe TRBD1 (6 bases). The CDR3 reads CASRDSSGNTIYF. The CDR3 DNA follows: TGCGCCAGCAGGGACAGTTCTGGAAACACCATATATTTT.